This passage covers 6 T cell receptor beta chains from one sample sequenced in a study of blood T cell repertoires in COVID-19. Clones were sequenced by immunoSEQ multiplex PCR, and TCRdb holds only the in-frame ones, with some missing. The table shows approximately 60,000 clones, with 81% occurring only once. The source material was peripheral blood. The receptors here all came from a man aged 80 or over with acute or convalescent COVID-19.

V usage is TRBV2 and J usage is TRBJ1-5; the match to TRBD1 covers 12 bases. The J segment lost 3 bases and the V segment lost 3 bases, leaving 6 bases of the junction unmatched. The CDR3 extends over 17 amino acids. Looked up from germline, CDR1 is SNHLY and CDR2 is FYNNEI. Here the CDR3 DNA reads TGTGCCAGCAGTGATAGGGACAGGGGGCCCTCCAATCAGCCCCAGCATTTT. Amino acids: CASSDRDRGPSNQPQHF.

The CDR3 protein is CASSPGTSINEQFF. CDR3 nucleotides: TGTGCCAGCAGCCCGGGGACTAGCATCAATGAGCAGTTCTTC. V and J are TRBV3-1 (or the pseudogene TRBV3-2) and TRBJ2-1, with 9 bases fitting TRBD2. The CDR3 is 14 amino acids. Germline lookup yields CDR1 LGHDT and CDR2 YNNKEL (reference sequence). V lost 4 bases and J lost 6; bases outside the gene matches: 4.

This clone was found a few times. CDR3 in DNA: TGTGCCAGCAGCTTCAGGGGAGGGTTTGGCACAGATACGCAGTATTTT. It is translated as CASSFRGGFGTDTQYF. The chain couples TRBV11-2 to TRBJ2-3, with D tentatively TRBD2 (7 bases). CDR1 and CDR2 (germline): SGHAT, FQNNGV. The V end was cut by 3 bases, the J end by 1 base, with 14 bases between. The CDR3 covers 16 residues.

The chain combines TRBV7-8 with TRBJ1-1; TRBD1 agrees at 9 bases. The CDR3 length is 14 residues. The V segment lost 6 bases and the J segment 1 base; nucleotides outside the gene matches: 3. Germline CDR1 and CDR2: SGHVS and FQNEAQ. CDR3 in amino acids: CASRLDRGNTEAFF. The CDR3 DNA reads TGTGCCAGCAGATTGGACAGGGGGAACACTGAAGCTTTCTTT. The full variable domain, completed using reference TRBV7-8 and TRBJ1-1, is GAGVSQSPRYKVAKRGQDVALRCDPISGHVSLFWYQQALGQGPEFLTYFQNEAQLDKSGLPSDRFFAERPEGSVSTLKIQRTQQEDSAVYLCASRLDRGNTEAFFGQGTRLTVV.

The rearrangement joins TRBV18 to TRBJ2-5; 7 positions agree with TRBD1. V shed 3 bases, J shed 4 bases, and the junction held 5 bases outside the gene matches. Germline V gives CDR1 KGHSH, CDR2 LQKENI. The CDR3 is 14 residues long. The CDR3 nucleotides read TGTGCCAGCTCACCGGGACAGAGTCTAGAGACCCAGTACTTC. Protein sequence: CASSPGQSLETQYF.

The chain carries TRBV11-2 and TRBJ2-3; TRBD2 aligns across 8 bases. The germline V gene encodes CDR1 SGHAT and CDR2 FQNNGV. The CDR3 runs to 15 residues. V was clipped by 2 bases and J by 4 bases; unmatched bases: 5. The CDR3 loop reads CASSLQRGSADTQYF. The DNA of the CDR3 is TGTGCCAGCAGCTTACAGCGGGGGAGTGCAGATACGCAGTATTTT.